Below are 14 T cell receptor beta chains sequenced from a single sample in a study of T cell changes during pregnancy in multiple sclerosis. Profiled with immunoSEQ multiplex PCR; TCRdb holds only in-frame clones, not every one. The sample yields around 27,000 clones, more than 80% seen once. The starting material was CD4+ T cells from peripheral blood mononuclear cells, obtained in the first trimester of pregnancy. These TCRs come from a female donor with multiple sclerosis, enrolled in a pregnancy study.

The chain employs TRBV4-1 and TRBJ1-3; 8 bases agree with TRBD1. Germline-derived CDR1 and CDR2 are MGHRA and YSYEKL. Trimming at V came to 4 bases and at J to 1 base, leaving 9 bases not matched to a gene. The CDR3 loop spans 17 amino acids. The CDR3 region is CASSPWAGGASGNTIYF. In DNA, the CDR3 is TGCGCCAGCAGCCCATGGGCAGGGGGCGCTTCTGGAAACACCATATATTTT.

On this clone itself: This same CDR3 is encoded by further DNA sequences in the sample. The genes are TRBV5-4 and TRBJ1-2; D might be TRBD1 (5 bases). The CDR3 contains 13 residues. Germline V gene data show CDR1 as SGHNT and CDR2 as YYREEE (reference sequence). V lost 0 bases to trimming and J lost 7 bases, with 10 bases between them. The CDR3 reads CASSLEGVGGYTF. The CDR3 nucleotides are TGTGCCAGCAGCTTGGAAGGGGTTGGTGGCTACACCTTC.

This chain uses TRBV7-9 with TRBJ2-7; TRBD1 aligns across 7 bases. The V gene end was trimmed by 3 bases and the J gene end by 3 bases; junction bases not matched to a gene: 2. CDR1 and CDR2 from the germline V gene are SEHNR and FQNEAQ (reference sequence). The CDR3 has 13 amino acids. The CDR3 loop reads CASSFYRGYEQYF. DNA for the CDR3: TGTGCCAGCAGCTTCTACAGGGGCTACGAGCAGTACTTC.

This chain joins TRBV19 and TRBJ1-2, with TRBD1 matching 10 bases. The CDR3 covers 16 residues. Looked up from germline, CDR1 is LNHDA and CDR2 is SQIVND (reference sequence). With 6 bases clipped from V and 1 base from J, the junction kept 8 bases outside the gene matches. CDR3 DNA: TGTGCCAGTAGGGATCCGGGACAGGGGCTTAACTATGGCTACACCTTC. It yields the protein CASRDPGQGLNYGYTF.

The chain employs TRBV7-9 and TRBJ2-1, with 10 nucleotides matching TRBD2. Germline CDR1 reads SEHNR; CDR2 reads FQNEAQ (reference sequence). Trimming cost V 3 bases and J 10 bases; bases outside gene matches: 6. The CDR3 is 14 residues long. As DNA, the CDR3 is TGTGCCAGCAGCTTTATAGCGGGGGGCCTCGAGCAGTTCTTC. Translated: CASSFIAGGLEQFF.

The CDR3 DNA follows: TGTGCCAGCAGCCTAGCCAGCTCCTACAATGAGCAGTTCTTC. Amino acid sequence: CASSLASSYNEQFF. The chain recombines TRBV7-3 with TRBJ2-1, with a possible D match to TRBD2 (5 bases). The length of the CDR3 is 14 residues. V was pared by 5 bases and J by 0 bases, with 8 bases between. The germline CDR1 and CDR2 sequences are SGHTA and FQGTGA.

CDR3 amino acids: CASILSGSPWGYTF. The CDR3 coding sequence is TGTGCCAGCATTTTATCCGGGTCCCCTTGGGGCTACACCTTC. This chain connects TRBV6-6 to TRBJ1-2, with no clear D. There are 14 residues in the CDR3. Trimming took 7 bases from V and 8 from J, leaving 20 bases between them. Germline V CDR1 and CDR2: MNHNY, SVGAGI (reference sequence).

The V gene is TRBV7-9, the J gene TRBJ1-1; D ambiguous. Trimming pared 2 bases from V and 5 bases from J, leaving 12 bases between. CDR1 SEHNR and CDR2 FQNEAQ come from the germline V gene (reference sequence). The CDR3 extends over 14 amino acids. The CDR3 protein is CASSLSLRGTEAFF. The CDR3 nucleotides are TGTGCCAGCAGCTTAAGCCTGCGAGGAACTGAAGCTTTCTTT.

The sample holds one count of this clone. The V gene is TRBV4-3, the J gene TRBJ2-1; TRBD2 is a possible D gene (6 bases). The CDR3 contains 16 residues. Germline V gene data show CDR1 as LGHNA and CDR2 as YSLEER. The V end lost 0 bases, the J end lost 9 bases, and 18 bases lay between the germline ends. The CDR3, as DNA: TGCGCCAGCAGCCAAGATCCACTAGCTGTTGGGAGTGAGCAGTTCTTC. It encodes CASSQDPLAVGSEQFF.

The rearrangement uses TRBV9 and TRBJ2-7; weak D call: TRBD2 (5 bases). This CDR3 comprises 13 residues. CDR1 and CDR2 from the germline V gene are SGDLS and YYNGEE. V dropped 4 bases and J dropped 1 base, with 9 bases sitting between them. CDR3 sequence reads: CASSPPGSYEQYF. In nucleotides, the CDR3 is TGTGCCAGCAGCCCACCGGGGTCCTACGAGCAGTACTTC.

The rearrangement joins TRBV7-9 to TRBJ2-6; D remains unclear. The germline V gene has CDR1 SEHNR and CDR2 FQNEAQ (reference sequence). Deletions cut 4 bases from V and 4 bases from J, with 8 bases between. The CDR3 is 14 amino acids. CDR3 loop: CASSSVRGANVLTF. CDR3 nucleotides: TGTGCCAGCAGCTCCGTGAGGGGGGCCAACGTCCTGACTTTC. Full variable domain (rest looked up from reference TRBV7-9 and TRBJ2-6): DTGVSQNPRHKITKRGQNVTFRCDPISEHNRLYWYRQTLGQGPEFLTYFQNEAQLEKSRLLSDRFSAERPKGSFSTLEIQRTEQGDSAMYLCASSSVRGANVLTFGAGSRLTVL.

DNA for the CDR3: TGCGCCAGCAGCCAAGAGGGCGGCCGGGGGAGCACTGAAGCTTTCTTT. It is translated as CASSQEGGRGSTEAFF. V and J are TRBV4-3 and TRBJ1-1; D might be TRBD1 (5 bases). The CDR3 consists of 16 residues. The V and J ends lost 0 bases and 4 bases respectively, with 15 bases between them. The V gene's germline CDR1 is LGHNA and CDR2 YSLEER.

This clone was observed once. The V gene is TRBV4-1, the J gene TRBJ1-5; the D gene is possibly TRBD1 (6 bases). With 5 bases removed from V and 4 bases from J, the gap between germline ends came to 15 bases. CDR1 and CDR2 (germline): MGHRA, YSYEKL. CDR3 length: 15 residues. In DNA form, the CDR3 reads TGCGCCAGCAGCTTCGGGACAACCGAGAATCAGCCCCAGCATTTT. Translation gives CASSFGTTENQPQHF.

This sequence joins TRBV7-9 and TRBJ2-2, with D possibly matching TRBD1 (6 bases). From germline, CDR1 is SEHNR and CDR2 FQNEAQ (reference sequence). V was trimmed by 4 bases and J by 0 bases, leaving 9 bases between them. The CDR3 has 15 residues. CDR3 amino acids: CASSSRTANTGELFF. CDR3 in DNA: TGTGCCAGCAGCTCCCGGACAGCGAACACCGGGGAGCTGTTTTTT.